This TCR beta chain was sequenced in a study of shared clonotypes between healthy human individuals. General study results and limits: In having few donors, the study represented limited genetic and exposure-history diversity.

Every immunoSEQ plate was one replicate of a subset's evenly spread DNA. TCRdb's copy holds only in-frame clones and misses some; the assay was immunoSEQ multiplex PCR. The sample holds 450,000 to 500,000 clones, roughly 80% seen once. The germline gives CDR1 MDHEN, CDR2 SYDVKM. Trimming stripped 3 bases from V and 3 bases from J, with 8 bases between. The CDR3 is made up of 14 amino acids. As for this clone: Antigen specificity is unknown. A read error likely explains this, since a far larger clone differs by one base.

This chain connects TRBV28 to TRBJ2-2; D gene uncertain. The sequence was collected from a woman aged 40 to 49 in good health. Some clones in this sample may be carry-over from other donors' samples. The sequencing sample was made of PBMCs. For the CDR3, the DNA is TGTGCCAGCAGTTTTTTGTGTTACACCGGGGAGCTGTTTTTT. Amino acid sequence: CASSFLCYTGELFF.